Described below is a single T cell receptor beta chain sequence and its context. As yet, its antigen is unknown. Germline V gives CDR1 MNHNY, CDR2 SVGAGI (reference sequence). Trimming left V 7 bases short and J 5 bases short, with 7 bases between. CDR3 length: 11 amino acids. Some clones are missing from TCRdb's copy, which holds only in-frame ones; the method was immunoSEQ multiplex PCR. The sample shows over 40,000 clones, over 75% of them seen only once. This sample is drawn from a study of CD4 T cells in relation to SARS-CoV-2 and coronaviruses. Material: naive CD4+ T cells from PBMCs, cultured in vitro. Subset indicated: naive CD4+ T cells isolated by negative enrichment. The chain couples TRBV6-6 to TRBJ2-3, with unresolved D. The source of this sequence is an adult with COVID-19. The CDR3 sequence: CASTREDTQYF. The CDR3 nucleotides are TGTGCCAGCACACGAGAAGATACGCAGTATTTT.